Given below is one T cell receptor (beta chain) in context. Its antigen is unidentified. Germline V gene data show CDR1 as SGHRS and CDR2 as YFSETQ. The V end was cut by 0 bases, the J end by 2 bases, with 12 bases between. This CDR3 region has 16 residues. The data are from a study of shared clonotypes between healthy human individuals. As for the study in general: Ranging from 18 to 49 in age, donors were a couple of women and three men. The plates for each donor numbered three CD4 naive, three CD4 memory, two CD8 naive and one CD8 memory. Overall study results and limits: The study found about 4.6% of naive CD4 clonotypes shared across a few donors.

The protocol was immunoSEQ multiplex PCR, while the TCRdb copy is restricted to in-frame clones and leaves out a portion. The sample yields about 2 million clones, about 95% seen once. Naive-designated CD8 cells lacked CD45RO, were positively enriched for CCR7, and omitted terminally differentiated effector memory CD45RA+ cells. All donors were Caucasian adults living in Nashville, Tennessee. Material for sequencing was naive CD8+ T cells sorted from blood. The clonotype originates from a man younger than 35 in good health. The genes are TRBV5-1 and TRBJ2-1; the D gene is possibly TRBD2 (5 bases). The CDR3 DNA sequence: TGCGCCAGCAGCTTGGGACTACCCCACCCCTACAATGAGCAGTTCTTC. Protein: CASSLGLPHPYNEQFF. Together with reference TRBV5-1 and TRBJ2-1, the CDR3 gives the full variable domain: KAGVTQTPRYLIKTRGQQVTLSCSPISGHRSVSWYQQTPGQGLQFLFEYFSETQRNKGNFPGRFSGRQFSNSRSEMNVSTLELGDSALYLCASSLGLPHPYNEQFFGPGTRLTVL.